The 2 T cell receptor beta chains listed next were all sequenced from one sample in a study of T-cell reconstitution after alpha-beta-depleted transplantation in children. During its preparation, the TCRbeta library received unique molecular identifiers. TCRdb independently ran MiXCR on the PCR reads; one entry per CDR3 protein. Here the sample spans about 420,000 distinct CDR3 sequences, roughly 11% being singletons. Sequenced here: PBMCs from the stem cell graft donor, sampled from the stem cell graft. These TCRs come from a human donor who donated a stem cell graft to a child with acute myeloid leukemia.

The rearrangement joins TRBV9 to TRBJ2-1; D is perhaps TRBD2 (6 bases). CDR1 SGDLS and CDR2 YYNGEE come from the germline V gene. This CDR3 has 14 residues. Trimming took off 2 bases at V and 6 bases at J, with 12 bases between the two ends. The CDR3 coding sequence is TGTGCCAGCAGCGTGGGTCGCGGGATCAATGAGCAGTTCTTC. Translated, it gives CASSVGRGINEQFF.

This clonotype appeared a few times. The genes are TRBV4-3 and TRBJ2-5; no clear D. Trimming cost V 0 bases and J 1 base, with 6 bases left between them. The CDR3 loop spans 14 amino acids. CDR1 LGHNA and CDR2 YSLEER come from the germline V gene. As DNA, the CDR3 is TGCGCCAGCAGCCAAGATACCATCCAAGAGACCCAGTACTTC. It codes for CASSQDTIQETQYF.